This T cell receptor (beta chain) was documented in a study of blood T cell repertoires in COVID-19. This clone was detected once. The repertoire was sequenced with immunoSEQ multiplex PCR; TCRdb's copy has only in-frame clones and lacks some. The sample has under 200,000 clones; 70% to 90% are singletons. V was pared by 2 bases and J by 7 bases, with 8 bases between. This CDR3 is built from 12 residues. CDR1 is SNHLY and CDR2 is FYNNEI in the germline V gene. The V call is TRBV2, the J call TRBJ2-5, with no clear D. The sequence derives from a man between 60 and 70 years old with acute or convalescent COVID-19. The sequenced sample consisted of peripheral blood. This CDR3 is CASSEQVGTQYF. In nucleotides, the CDR3 is TGTGCCAGCAGTGAACAGGTGGGGACCCAGTACTTC.